The sequence of this TCR beta chain was determined in a study of blood T cell repertoires in COVID-19. Produced via immunoSEQ multiplex PCR; TCRdb's table is partial and in-frame only. The sample shows roughly 160,000 clones, roughly 87% of them seen only once. The CDR3 totals 15 residues. Germline trimming cut 5 bases from V and 1 base from J; bases unmatched to any gene: 5. Germline lookup yields CDR1 SEHNR and CDR2 FQNEAQ (reference sequence). The source is a woman aged 60-70 years who had recovered from COVID-19. Sequencing was performed on peripheral blood. V usage is TRBV7-9 and J usage is TRBJ2-4, with 7 positions matching TRBD1. CDR3 residues: CASSATGIAKNIQYF. CDR3 nucleotide sequence: TGTGCCAGCAGCGCGACAGGGATCGCCAAAAACATTCAGTACTTC.